Sequencing of this T cell receptor (beta chain) was carried out in a study of STAT5B mutations in CD4+ large granular lymphocyte leukemia. As for this clone: As yet, its antigen is unknown.

Findings and caveats of the study: No patients shared main leukemic clonotypes, though approximately 26% appeared at low frequency elsewhere. Data were not HLA-matched across samples. TRBV06-family usage was enriched in top patient clones (8/27) versus controls (2/35).

The survey-level immunoSEQ assay was used. Sequencing used immunoSEQ multiplex PCR; TCRdb keeps in-frame clones, though not all of them. The sample has 35,000 or so clones, 70% to 90% seen once. The ends were cut back, 4 bases at V and 0 bases at J, with 4 bases in the middle. Germline V gene lookup returns CDR1 ENHRY and CDR2 SYGVKD. The CDR3 has 13 residues. The sequenced material came from CD4+ T cells from blood buffy coats. V gene TRBV10-3 combines with J gene TRBJ2-4, with no clear D. This clonotype was obtained from a human donor in good health. The CDR3 sequence: CAISAEAKNIQYF. The CDR3 nucleotides are TGTGCCATCAGTGCGGAAGCCAAAAACATTCAGTACTTC.